This entry lists 21 T cell receptor beta chains sequenced from one sample in a study of blood T cell repertoires in COVID-19. This table comes from immunoSEQ multiplex PCR, and its TCRdb copy is limited to in-frame clones, with some not included. There are about 470,000 clones in the sample; roughly 87% occur only once, and roughly 0.72% lies in the top ten. Sequenced input: PBMCs or T cells enriched from blood (not recorded which). The receptors here all came from a young woman who had recovered from COVID-19.

The chain recombines TRBV3-1 (or the pseudogene TRBV3-2) with TRBJ1-1, with D tentatively TRBD1 (5 bases). This CDR3 comprises 12 residues. In germline, CDR1 is LGHDT, CDR2 YNNKEL (reference sequence). V lost 11 bases to trimming and J lost 0 bases, with 10 bases between them. The CDR3 loop is CAAGGVNTEAFF. CDR3 in DNA: TGTGCCGCCGGGGGAGTGAACACTGAAGCTTTCTTT.

This chain uses TRBV5-1 with TRBJ1-4; 9 nucleotides match TRBD1. Per germline, CDR1 SGHRS and CDR2 YFSETQ. V shed 4 bases and J 6 bases; nucleotides not matched to a gene: 10. This CDR3 comprises 16 residues. CDR3 protein: CASSVGQGIKDEKLFF. The CDR3, as DNA: TGCGCCAGCAGCGTTGGACAGGGGATAAAGGATGAAAAACTGTTTTTT. Combining the CDR3 with reference TRBV5-1 and TRBJ1-4 gives the whole variable domain KAGVTQTPRYLIKTRGQQVTLSCSPISGHRSVSWYQQTPGQGLQFLFEYFSETQRNKGNFPGRFSGRQFSNSRSEMNVSTLELGDSALYLCASSVGQGIKDEKLFFGSGTQLSVL.

The CDR3 is CASSYQGNGYTF. CDR3 nucleotides: TGTGCCAGCAGTTATCAGGGTAATGGCTACACCTTC. The chain has TRBV28 and TRBJ1-2; maybe TRBD1 (5 bases). The CDR3 covers 12 residues. Germline CDR1 MDHEN, CDR2 SYDVKM. With 4 bases removed from V and 6 bases from J, the gap between germline ends came to 9 bases.

The gene calls are TRBV9 and TRBJ2-7; TRBD1 aligns across 8 bases. Germline trimming cut 4 bases from V and 7 bases from J; bases unmatched to any gene: 13. Germline V CDR1 and CDR2: SGDLS, YYNGEE. The CDR3 is 15 amino acids. In nucleotides, the CDR3 is TGTGCCAGCAGCCCCTCTAGGACAGGGCGTCGGGAGCAGTACTTC. Translating gives CASSPSRTGRREQYF.

This chain uses TRBV3-1 (or the pseudogene TRBV3-2) with TRBJ2-5; 10 positions agree with TRBD1. Trimming cost V 4 bases and J 5 bases; bases outside gene matches: 4. This CDR3 is 14 amino acids long. Per the germline V gene, CDR1 is LGHDT and CDR2 is YNNKEL (reference sequence). Here the CDR3 reads CASSPLTGGETQYF. The CDR3 DNA is TGTGCCAGCAGCCCCCTGACAGGGGGCGAGACCCAGTACTTC.

This chain links TRBV14 with TRBJ2-7; D gene uncertain. V lost 6 bases and J 1 base, leaving 7 bases between the germline ends. This CDR3 has 12 amino acids. The germline CDR1 and CDR2 sequences are SGHDN and FVKESK. The CDR3 bases are TGTGCCAGCAGGGGCAGATCCTACGAGCAGTACTTC. Its protein is CASRGRSYEQYF. The full variable domain, rest sourced from reference TRBV14 and TRBJ2-7, is EAGVTQFPSHSVIEKGQTVTLRCDPISGHDNLYWYRRVMGKEIKFLLHFVKESKQDESGMPNNRFLAERTGGTYSTLKVQPAELEDSGVYFCASRGRSYEQYFGPGTRLTVT.

J is TRBJ2-1 and V is TRBV6-1; the match to TRBD1 covers 11 bases. The CDR3 has 17 amino acids. Germline V gene sequence: CDR1 MNHNS, CDR2 SASEGT. The J segment lost 4 bases and the V segment lost 3 bases, leaving 8 bases of the junction unmatched. CDR3 bases: TGTGCCAGCAGTGATGGACAGGGGGCTACAGTTTACAATGAGCAGTTCTTC. Protein product: CASSDGQGATVYNEQFF.

The chain is built from TRBV5-1 and TRBJ2-2; TRBD2 agrees at 7 bases. CDR3 length: 17 residues. Germline V gives CDR1 SGHRS, CDR2 YFSETQ. With V trimmed by 4 bases and J by 7 bases, 16 bases remained unmatched. CDR3: CASSPRAGREAIGELFF. DNA of the CDR3: TGCGCCAGCAGCCCAAGGGCAGGGAGGGAAGCGATCGGGGAGCTGTTTTTT.

This clone has just a few counts. The V gene is TRBV5-1, the J gene TRBJ1-3, with 8 bases identical to TRBD1. The germline V gene encodes CDR1 SGHRS and CDR2 YFSETQ. Losses at the gene ends were 4 bases for V and 2 bases for J; bases not matched to a gene: 11. The CDR3 contains 17 residues. The CDR3 region has the DNA TGCGCCAGCAGCCCTACAGGGGGGGAGATAGCTGGAAACACCATATATTTT. Amino acids: CASSPTGGEIAGNTIYF.

The rearrangement joins TRBV7-2 to TRBJ1-1; D unclear. V lost 5 bases and J lost 4, with 11 bases in between. The germline V gene encodes CDR1 SGHTA and CDR2 FQGNSA. There are 13 residues in the CDR3. CDR3 residues: CASSQQVSTEAFF. The CDR3 bases are TGTGCCAGCAGCCAGCAGGTGAGCACTGAAGCTTTCTTT. Complete variable domain (other parts from reference TRBV7-2 and TRBJ1-1): GAGVSQSPSNKVTEKGKDVELRCDPISGHTALYWYRQSLGQGLEFLIYFQGNSAPDKSGLPSDRFSAERTGGSVSTLTIQRTQQEDSAVYLCASSQQVSTEAFFGQGTRLTVV.

The V and J genes are TRBV7-9 and TRBJ1-1; no reliable D call. There are 15 residues in the CDR3. V gave up 5 bases and J gave up 5 bases, with 18 bases separating them. Germline V gene lookup returns CDR1 SEHNR and CDR2 FQNEAQ (reference sequence). The CDR3 coding sequence is TGTGCCAGCAGCCCAAACCTAGATTGGGTAACTGAAGCTTTCTTT. Its protein is CASSPNLDWVTEAFF.

On this clone itself: Other DNA variants within this sample encode the same CDR3. The gene calls are TRBV7-9 and TRBJ1-2; D might be TRBD1 (5 bases). V was shortened by 1 base and J by 2 bases, with 8 bases between the two germline ends. CDR3 size: 14 residues. Germline lookup yields CDR1 SEHNR and CDR2 FQNEAQ (reference sequence). The CDR3 bases are TGTGCCAGCAGCTTAGGCTCAGGGAACTATGGCTACACCTTC. Translated: CASSLGSGNYGYTF.

The J gene is TRBJ2-7, the V gene TRBV4-1; TRBD1 aligns across 9 bases. V dropped 4 bases and J dropped 0; count of bases not matched to a gene: 7. The CDR3 runs to 16 residues. CDR1 MGHRA and CDR2 YSYEKL come from the germline V gene. The CDR3 DNA follows: TGCGCCAGCAGCCGGGACAGGGCCGCCGACTCCTACGAGCAGTACTTC. Encoded protein: CASSRDRAADSYEQYF.

The sample holds a few counts of this clone. The gene calls are TRBV6-5 and TRBJ2-7; TRBD1 might be the D (5 bases). The length of the CDR3 is 15 residues. The germline V and J ends were trimmed by 0 bases and 5 bases, with 14 bases remaining between them. Germline V gene sequence: CDR1 MNHEY, CDR2 SVGAGI. The CDR3 DNA is TGTGCCAGCAGTTACTCGCGGAGCCAGGGCCACGAGCAGTACTTC. Amino acid sequence: CASSYSRSQGHEQYF.

Only a few counts were recorded for this clone. The V and J genes are TRBV7-8 and TRBJ1-2, with 7 bases aligning to TRBD1. The CDR3 covers 15 residues. The junction had 10 bases not matched to a gene; V was cut back by 5 bases and J by 4 bases. Germline loops: CDR1 SGHVS, CDR2 FQNEAQ. The CDR3 DNA reads as TGTGCCAGCAGCCCTACCGCCGGGACAGCCTATGGCTACACCTTC. As protein: CASSPTAGTAYGYTF. Complete variable domain (other parts from reference TRBV7-8 and TRBJ1-2): GAGVSQSPRYKVAKRGQDVALRCDPISGHVSLFWYQQALGQGPEFLTYFQNEAQLDKSGLPSDRFFAERPEGSVSTLKIQRTQQEDSAVYLCASSPTAGTAYGYTFGSGTRLTVV.

The chain has TRBV6-2 or TRBV6-3 and TRBJ1-6; the match to TRBD1 covers 7 bases. Trimming cost V 5 bases and J 3 bases; bases outside gene matches: 7. The CDR3 contains 16 residues. Germline V gene sequence: CDR1 MNHEY, CDR2 SVGEGT. CDR3 residues: CASSTDRSIYNSPLHF. The CDR3 coding sequence is TGTGCCAGCAGTACGGACAGGTCGATCTATAATTCACCCCTCCACTTT.

The chain carries TRBV5-1 and TRBJ2-1; TRBD2 aligns across 7 bases. The CDR3 contains 16 residues. The germline V gene encodes CDR1 SGHRS and CDR2 YFSETQ. Trimming took 0 bases from V and 3 from J; bases not matched to a gene: 6. This chain's CDR3 is CASSLDSGDSYNEQFF. CDR3 nucleotide sequence: TGCGCCAGCAGCTTGGACAGCGGGGATAGCTACAATGAGCAGTTCTTC.

This chain uses TRBV5-1 with TRBJ2-1, with D tentatively TRBD2 (5 bases). V lost 5 bases and J 12 bases, leaving 15 bases between the germline ends. CDR3 length equals 12 residues. Germline V gene data show CDR1 as SGHRS and CDR2 as YFSETQ. The CDR3 protein is CASSADGIRQFF. As DNA, the CDR3 is TGCGCCAGCAGTGCGGACGGGATTCGGCAGTTCTTC.

This CDR3 reads CASSLSRAGELFF. The CDR3 nucleotides are TGTGCCAGCAGTTTAAGTCGGGCCGGGGAGCTGTTTTTT. The chain combines TRBV28 with TRBJ2-2; the D is unclear. Germline V lookup: CDR1 MDHEN, CDR2 SYDVKM. The CDR3 has 13 amino acids. The V end was cut by 2 bases, the J end by 6 bases, with 7 bases between.

V is TRBV7-2 and J is TRBJ2-7; a weak D match, TRBD2 (6 bases). This CDR3 region has 17 residues. V was clipped by 0 bases and J by 1 base, with 16 bases between them. CDR1 and CDR2 (germline): SGHTA, FQGNSA. The CDR3 DNA is TGTGCCAGCAGCTTAGCGGGCCGCAGGGAGGTTTCCTACGAGCAGTACTTC. Translation gives CASSLAGRREVSYEQYF. The full variable domain, its missing parts supplied by reference TRBV7-2 and TRBJ2-7, is GAGVSQSPSNKVTEKGKDVELRCDPISGHTALYWYRQSLGQGLEFLIYFQGNSAPDKSGLPSDRFSAERTGGSVSTLTIQRTQQEDSAVYLCASSLAGRREVSYEQYFGPGTRLTVT.

This chain connects TRBV9 to TRBJ2-5; D is unclear. The V end was cut by 0 bases, the J end by 3 bases, with 12 bases between. This CDR3 has 15 amino acids. The germline V gene encodes CDR1 SGDLS and CDR2 YYNGEE. The CDR3 spells CASSVDSHFKETQYF. CDR3 coding DNA: TGTGCCAGCAGCGTAGATTCCCACTTTAAAGAGACCCAGTACTTC.